What follows are 14 T cell receptor beta chains derived from one specimen sequenced in a study of blood T cell repertoires in COVID-19 (dated by TCRdb to 2018 to 2020). Libraries were constructed by the immunoSEQ multiplex PCR assay. TCRdb carries this immuneACCESS record with in-frame sequences only. Its versions omit some clonotypes, under half of them owing to an unresolved V gene in the studies checked, with the rest unexplained. Present in this sample are 130,000 or so clones, about 88% of which were seen just once. In total, the top ten clones hold over 2% of the sample. The sample taken for sequencing was peripheral blood. The receptor source for this set is a human donor with COVID-19, enrolled during active disease. The donor label of this sample is uncertain.

The chain uses TRBV5-1 and TRBJ1-3; D might be TRBD1 (6 bases). This CDR3 is 16 amino acids long. Germline assignment: CDR1 SGHRS and CDR2 YFSETQ. Trimming pared 0 bases from V and 0 bases from J, leaving 10 bases between. The CDR3 nucleotides are TGCGCCAGCAGCTTGGGGACAGCTATCTCTGGAAACACCATATATTTT. This codes for CASSLGTAISGNTIYF.

The gene calls are TRBV7-9 and TRBJ1-6; TRBD1 might be the D (6 bases). Trimming pared 5 bases from V and 0 bases from J, leaving 14 bases between. The CDR3 has 17 residues. The germline CDR1 and CDR2 sequences are SEHNR and FQNEAQ (reference sequence). The CDR3 DNA reads TGTGCCAGCAGCCCAGGACAGTTGAGCTCCTATAATTCACCCCTCCACTTT. Translating it yields CASSPGQLSSYNSPLHF.

In this sample, this clone turned up once. The rearrangement links TRBV28 to TRBJ1-6; D not resolved. Looked up from germline, CDR1 is MDHEN and CDR2 is SYDVKM. This CDR3 comprises 14 residues. V was clipped by 2 bases and J by 8 bases, with 10 bases between them. The CDR3 is CASSLPGRDSPLHF. Written as DNA, the CDR3 is TGTGCCAGCAGTTTACCGGGGAGGGATTCACCCCTCCACTTT.

This chain joins TRBV4-1 and TRBJ1-3; TRBD1 might be the D (5 bases). The CDR3 contains 15 residues. Germline loops: CDR1 MGHRA, CDR2 YSYEKL. The V end was cut by 0 bases, the J end by 4 bases, with 10 bases between. This CDR3 is CASSQEGLTGNTIYF. The DNA of the CDR3 is TGCGCCAGCAGCCAAGAGGGGCTGACGGGAAACACCATATATTTT.

The rearrangement links TRBV7-9 to TRBJ1-1, with D unclear. The V end was cut by 0 bases, the J end by 13 bases, with 21 bases between. CDR1 is SEHNR and CDR2 is FQNEAQ in the germline V gene (reference sequence). The CDR3 runs 15 residues. Here the CDR3 reads CASSLALEAFKGDFF. The CDR3 DNA sequence: TGTGCCAGCAGCTTAGCGCTTGAAGCTTTCAAAGGAGATTTCTTT.

CDR3 nucleotide sequence: TGTGCCAGCAGCCAAGATTGGGGCAGCAATCAGCCCCAGCATTTT. This sequence encodes CASSQDWGSNQPQHF. The V and J genes are TRBV3-1 (or the pseudogene TRBV3-2) and TRBJ1-5; tentative D call: TRBD1 (5 bases). CDR1 is LGHDT and CDR2 is YNNKEL in the germline V gene (reference sequence). The CDR3 totals 15 residues. V was trimmed by 0 bases and J by 1 base, leaving 7 bases between them.

The chain joins TRBV5-6 to TRBJ2-2; TRBD1 is a possible D gene (6 bases). The V gene lost 5 bases and the J gene lost 7 bases, with 15 bases spanning the gap. CDR1 and CDR2 from the germline V gene are SGHDT and YYEEEE. The CDR3 sequence is 14 residues long. CDR3 DNA: TGTGCCAGCAGTTCACAGGGATGGAGCGGGGAGCTGTTTTTT. Protein sequence: CASSSQGWSGELFF.

The chain couples TRBV2 to TRBJ2-3; 11 bases match TRBD2. V shed 3 bases and J 2 bases; nucleotides not matched to a gene: 7. The germline gives CDR1 SNHLY, CDR2 FYNNEI. The CDR3 consists of 17 residues. The CDR3 nucleotides read TGTGCCAGCAGTGACCTAGCGGGGGGCGTGGACACAGATACGCAGTATTTT. Its protein is CASSDLAGGVDTDTQYF.

This chain links TRBV5-1 with TRBJ1-1, with 7 bases matching TRBD1. Trimming at V came to 4 bases and at J to 1 base, leaving 4 bases not matched to a gene. Germline V gives CDR1 SGHRS, CDR2 YFSETQ. The CDR3 is 14 residues long. Here the CDR3 DNA reads TGCGCCAGCAGCCCGGGGACAGCGAACACTGAAGCTTTCTTT. This gives the protein CASSPGTANTEAFF.

The J gene is TRBJ2-1, the V gene TRBV4-1; 14 nucleotides agree with TRBD2. The V segment lost 5 bases and the J segment 4 bases; nucleotides outside the gene matches: 7. Germline CDR1 is MGHRA and CDR2 is YSYEKL. The CDR3 extends over 17 amino acids. The CDR3 protein is CASSSKTSGGAYNEQFF. For the CDR3, the DNA is TGCGCCAGCAGCTCCAAGACTAGCGGGGGGGCTTACAATGAGCAGTTCTTC.

This chain joins TRBV9 and TRBJ2-1, with D perhaps TRBD2 (6 bases). This CDR3 contains 16 residues. Germline V gene lookup returns CDR1 SGDLS and CDR2 YYNGEE. Trimming took 1 base from V and 1 from J, leaving 12 bases between them. The CDR3 spells CASSVSGERSYNEQFF. CDR3 sequence (DNA): TGTGCCAGCAGCGTATCGGGGGAACGGTCCTACAATGAGCAGTTCTTC. The full variable domain, in which reference TRBV9 and TRBJ2-1 provide the parts outside the CDR3, is DSGVTQTPKHLITATGQRVTLRCSPRSGDLSVYWYQQSLDQGLQFLIQYYNGEERAKGNILERFSAQQFPDLHSELNLSSLELGDSALYFCASSVSGERSYNEQFFGPGTRLTVL.

The rearrangement joins TRBV12-5 to TRBJ1-1, with TRBD1 as a possible D gene (5 bases). Trimming pared 3 bases from V and 7 bases from J, leaving 12 bases between. Germline lookup yields CDR1 LGHNT and CDR2 FRNRAP. This CDR3 region has 13 residues. The CDR3 region is CASGFSGGNEAFF. The CDR3 DNA follows: TGTGCTAGTGGTTTCAGCGGGGGGAATGAAGCTTTCTTT.

The J gene is TRBJ2-7, the V gene TRBV6-5; D is unresolved. The CDR3 extends over 12 amino acids. CDR1 and CDR2 (germline): MNHEY, SVGAGI. Trimming took 6 bases from V and 6 from J, leaving 12 bases between them. In nucleotides, the CDR3 is TGTGCCAGCAGCCGTAGTCCCGGCGAGCAGTACTTC. Its translation: CASSRSPGEQYF.

The chain's CDR3 is CASTLGGGGETQYF. CDR3 coding DNA: TGTGCCAGTACCTTGGGAGGGGGTGGAGAGACCCAGTACTTC. The chain combines TRBV19 with TRBJ2-5; possibly TRBD2 for D (7 bases). Per the germline V gene, CDR1 is LNHDA and CDR2 is SQIVND (reference sequence). V was pared by 7 bases and J by 4 bases, with 16 bases between. The CDR3 covers 14 residues.